This entry concerns a single TCR beta chain. The data derive from a study of technical replicates of blood from a few donors. V trimming: 5 bases; J trimming: 14 bases; junction bases outside the gene matches: 13. Looked up from germline, CDR1 is SGHTA and CDR2 is FQGNSA. This CDR3 has 14 residues. TCRdb keeps only in-frame clones here, not all; method: immunoSEQ multiplex PCR. The sample records approximately 64,000 clones, approximately 86% being singletons. The sample was PBMCs. This receptor was identified in a human donor in good health. Some clones in this sample may be carry-over from other donors' samples. The V and J genes are TRBV7-2 and TRBJ2-1; 9 bases line up with TRBD2. The CDR3 reads CASSPDVASGKEFF. The CDR3 DNA reads as TGTGCCAGCAGCCCAGACGTGGCTAGCGGGAAGGAGTTCTTC.